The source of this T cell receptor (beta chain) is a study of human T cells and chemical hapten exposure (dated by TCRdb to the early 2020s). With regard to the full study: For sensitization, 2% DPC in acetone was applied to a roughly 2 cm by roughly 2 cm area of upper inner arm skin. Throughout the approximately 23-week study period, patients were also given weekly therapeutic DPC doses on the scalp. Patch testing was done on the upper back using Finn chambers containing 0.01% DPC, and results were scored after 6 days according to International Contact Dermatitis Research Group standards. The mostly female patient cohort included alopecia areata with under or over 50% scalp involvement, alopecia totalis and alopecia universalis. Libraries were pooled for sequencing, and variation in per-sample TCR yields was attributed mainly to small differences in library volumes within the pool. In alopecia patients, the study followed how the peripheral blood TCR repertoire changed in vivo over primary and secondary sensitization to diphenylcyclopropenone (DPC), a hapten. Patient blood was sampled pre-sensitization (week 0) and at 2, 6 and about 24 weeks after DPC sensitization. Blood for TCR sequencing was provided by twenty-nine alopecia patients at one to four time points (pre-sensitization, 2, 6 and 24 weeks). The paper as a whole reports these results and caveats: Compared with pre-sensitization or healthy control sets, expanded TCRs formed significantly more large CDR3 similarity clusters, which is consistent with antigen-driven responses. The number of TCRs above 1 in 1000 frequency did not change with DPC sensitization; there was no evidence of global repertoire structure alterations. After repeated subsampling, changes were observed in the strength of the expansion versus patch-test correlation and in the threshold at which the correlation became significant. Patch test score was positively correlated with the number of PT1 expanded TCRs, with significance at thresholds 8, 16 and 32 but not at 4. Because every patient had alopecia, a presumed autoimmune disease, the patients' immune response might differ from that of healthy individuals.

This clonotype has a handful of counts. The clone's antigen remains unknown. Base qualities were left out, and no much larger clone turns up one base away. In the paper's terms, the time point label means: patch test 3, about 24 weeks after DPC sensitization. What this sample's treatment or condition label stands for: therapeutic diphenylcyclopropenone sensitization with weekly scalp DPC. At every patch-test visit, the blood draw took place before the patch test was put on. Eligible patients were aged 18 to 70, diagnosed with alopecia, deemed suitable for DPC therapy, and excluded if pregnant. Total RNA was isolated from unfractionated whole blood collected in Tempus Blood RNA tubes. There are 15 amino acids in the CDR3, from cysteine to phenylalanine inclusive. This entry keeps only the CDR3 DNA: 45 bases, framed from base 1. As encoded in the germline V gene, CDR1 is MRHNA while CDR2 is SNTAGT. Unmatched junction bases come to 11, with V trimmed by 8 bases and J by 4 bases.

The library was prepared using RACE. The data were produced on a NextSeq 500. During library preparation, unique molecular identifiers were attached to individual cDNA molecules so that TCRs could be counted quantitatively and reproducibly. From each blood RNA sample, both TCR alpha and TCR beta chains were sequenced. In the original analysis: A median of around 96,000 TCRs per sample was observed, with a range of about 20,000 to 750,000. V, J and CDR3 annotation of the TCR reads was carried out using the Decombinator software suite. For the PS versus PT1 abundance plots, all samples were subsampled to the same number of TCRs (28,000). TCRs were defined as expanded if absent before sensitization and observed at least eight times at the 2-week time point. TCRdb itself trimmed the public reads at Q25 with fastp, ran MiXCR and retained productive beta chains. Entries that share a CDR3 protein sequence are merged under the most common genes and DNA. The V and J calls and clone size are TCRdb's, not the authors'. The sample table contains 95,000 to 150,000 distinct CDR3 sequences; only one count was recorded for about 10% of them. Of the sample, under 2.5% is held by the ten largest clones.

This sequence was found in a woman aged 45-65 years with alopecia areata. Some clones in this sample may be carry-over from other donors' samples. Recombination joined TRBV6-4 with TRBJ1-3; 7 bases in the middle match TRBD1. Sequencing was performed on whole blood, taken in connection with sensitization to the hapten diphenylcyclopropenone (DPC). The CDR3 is CASPEPGTAGNTIYF. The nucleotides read TGTGCCAGCCCGGAGCCAGGGACAGCAGGAAACACCATATATTTT.